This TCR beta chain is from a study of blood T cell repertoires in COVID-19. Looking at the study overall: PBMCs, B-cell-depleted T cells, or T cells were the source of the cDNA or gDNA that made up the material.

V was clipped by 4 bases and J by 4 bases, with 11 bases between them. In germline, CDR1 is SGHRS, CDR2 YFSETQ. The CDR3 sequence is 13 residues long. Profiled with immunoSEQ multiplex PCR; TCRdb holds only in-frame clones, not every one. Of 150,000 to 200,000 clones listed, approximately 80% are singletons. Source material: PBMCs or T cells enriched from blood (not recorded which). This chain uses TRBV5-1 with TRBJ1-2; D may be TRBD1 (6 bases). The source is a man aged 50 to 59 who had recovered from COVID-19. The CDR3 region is CASSTMDSYGYTF. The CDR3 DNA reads TGCGCCAGCAGCACGATGGACAGCTATGGCTACACCTTC.